The clone carrying this TCR beta chain is medium-sized (0.01 to 0.1%). The data are from a study of T-cell reconstitution after alpha-beta-depleted transplantation in children. This CDR3 is built from 14 residues. V was clipped by 3 bases and J by 4 bases; unmatched bases: 0. Germline assignment: CDR1 KGHSH and CDR2 LQKENI. As it was prepared, the TCRbeta library received unique molecular identifiers. TCRdb reprocessed the PCR reads via MiXCR and lists one record per CDR3 protein. The repertoire includes more than 3,500 distinct CDR3 sequences, roughly 26% of them detected once, and 28% sits in the top ten.

The specimen was PBMCs, mostly from graft donor cells, collected 60 days after TCRalphabeta/CD19-depleted stem cell transplant. This chain uses TRBV18 with TRBJ1-3; 10 positions agree with TRBD1. The TCR was taken from a boy in the first two years of life who had a stem cell transplant for SCID, so the T cells may come from the graft donor. CDR3 region: CASSPTGGGNTIYF. Here the CDR3 DNA reads TGTGCCAGCTCACCGACAGGGGGCGGAAACACCATATATTTT.